The clone carrying this T cell receptor (beta chain) was counted at least ten times. Uncontrolled infections, other autoimmune diseases, pregnancy or lactation led to exclusion of patients. RNA transcripts served as the template for amplifying TCR beta CDR3 regions. The HTBI primer set drove a first-round RT-PCR of the TCR CDR3. Via MiXCR, TCRdb re-called the multiplex PCR reads, giving one row per CDR3 protein. The table has a few hundred thousand distinct CDR3 sequences, approximately 18% seen once; the top ten hold 40%. This entry is derived from a study of T cells in Graves' hyperthyroidism and ophthalmopathy. What was sequenced was blood. The receptor comes from a man aged 18-30 years with Graves' ophthalmopathy.

DNA of the CDR3: TGTGCCAGCAGCGGACAGGGGAACGGCTACACCTTC. Its translation: CASSGQGNGYTF. This chain links TRBV27 with TRBJ1-2; 9 bases fit TRBD1. The germline gives CDR1 MNHEY, CDR2 SMNVEV (reference sequence). J gave up 8 bases and V 6 bases, and 4 bases lay outside the gene matches. The CDR3 is 12 amino acids.